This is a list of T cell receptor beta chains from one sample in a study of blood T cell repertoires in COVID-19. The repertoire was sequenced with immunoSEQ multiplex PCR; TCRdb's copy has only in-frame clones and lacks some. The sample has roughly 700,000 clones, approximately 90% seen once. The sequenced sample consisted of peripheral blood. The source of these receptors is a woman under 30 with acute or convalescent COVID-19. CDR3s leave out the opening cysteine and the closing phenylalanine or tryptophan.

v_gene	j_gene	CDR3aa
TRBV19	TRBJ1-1	ASTAQGWYTEAF
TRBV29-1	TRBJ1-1	SGEQVEAF
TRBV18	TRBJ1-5	ASSPQGRGKGGNQPQH
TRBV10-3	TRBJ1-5	AISEPDRGLQPQH
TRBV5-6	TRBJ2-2	ASSEGARSYTGELF
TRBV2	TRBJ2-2	ASRLSGTNTGELF
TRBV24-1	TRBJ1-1	ATRSTGNLEAF
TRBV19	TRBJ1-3	ASIPQEGSNTIY
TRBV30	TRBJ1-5	AWSVRGLNQPQH
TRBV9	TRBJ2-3	ASSGTGSRDTQY
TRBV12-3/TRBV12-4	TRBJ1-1	ASIGGADTEAF
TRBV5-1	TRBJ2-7	ASSGRQGIYEQY
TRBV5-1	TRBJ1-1	ASSLTDSSTEAF
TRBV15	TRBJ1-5	ATGRGQGNQPQH
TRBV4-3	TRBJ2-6	ASSQDFSRGANVLT
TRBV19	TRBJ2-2	ASSIFLAGANTGELF
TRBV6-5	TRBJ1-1	ASNSGDRRSGAF
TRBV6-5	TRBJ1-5	ASSYSMTGGQPQH
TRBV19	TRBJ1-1	ASAIGQVSTEAF
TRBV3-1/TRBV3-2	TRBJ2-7	ASSWGGPYEQY
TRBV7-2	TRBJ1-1	ASSFPGGEAF
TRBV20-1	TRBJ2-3	SASRSLRGGRDTQY
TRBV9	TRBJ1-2	ASSGGRGGYGYT
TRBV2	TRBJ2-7	ASRRTSGVSYEQY
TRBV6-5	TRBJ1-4	ASSTGTGYEKLF
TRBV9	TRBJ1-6	ASSQGGGLNSPLH
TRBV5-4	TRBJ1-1	ASSRETRGTEAF
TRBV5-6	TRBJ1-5	ASSLGGGPHQPQH
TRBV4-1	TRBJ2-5	ASSHQTTGPQETQY
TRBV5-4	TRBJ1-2	ASTPVPGQGSANYGYT
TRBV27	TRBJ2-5	ASSSLAGGVETQY
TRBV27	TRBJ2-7	ASSFQGQGFYEQY
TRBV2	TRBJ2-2	ASFSEGNTGELF
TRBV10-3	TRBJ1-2	AISEEQVKYGYT
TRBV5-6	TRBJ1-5	ASSQTGTGDVVGQPQH
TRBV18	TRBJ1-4	ASSPPSGANEKLF